Below are 10 T cell receptor beta chains sequenced from a single sample in a study of regulatory T cells in long-lasting Graves disease. Time point indicated: newly diagnosed GD, antithyroid drugs for less than 3 months. PBMC-extracted RNA yielded the TCR library. Construction of TCR beta libraries relied on iRepertoire HTBI primers and on Arm-PCR targeting CDR3 regions. TCRdb recomputed calls from the multiplex PCR reads with MiXCR, one row per CDR3 protein. The sample lists about 460,000 distinct CDR3 sequences, 13% to 15% occurring once. These data are also associated with another study on T cells in Graves' hyperthyroidism and ophthalmopathy.

The sample in question was peripheral blood mononuclear cells (PBMCs), obtained at new diagnosis, from a patient treated with antithyroid drugs. The source of these receptors is a woman between 50 and 59 years old with Graves disease.

This clonotype was recorded at least ten times. The CDR3 here is CASSFRPGGDYGYTF. CDR3 bases: TGTGCCAGCAGTTTTCGCCCGGGGGGTGACTATGGCTACACCTTC. The V call is TRBV28, the J call TRBJ1-2, with D maybe TRBD1 (5 bases). This CDR3 region has 15 residues. In germline, CDR1 is MDHEN, CDR2 SYDVKM. Trimming removed 3 bases from V and 3 bases from J, with 14 bases in between.

The sample holds many counts of this clonotype. This chain uses TRBV9 with TRBJ2-3; 9 positions match TRBD2. Germline V gives CDR1 SGDLS, CDR2 YYNGEE. The junction had 7 bases not matched to a gene; V was cut back by 0 bases and J by 5 bases. CDR3 length: 16 amino acids. The CDR3 DNA reads as TGTGCCAGCAGCGTAGCGGTAGCGGGAGCGATAGATACGCAGTATTTT. Amino acid sequence: CASSVAVAGAIDTQYF.

This clonotype was observed at least ten times. The genes are TRBV5-1 and TRBJ2-1, with D tentatively TRBD2 (6 bases). The ends were cut back, 6 bases at V and 7 bases at J, with 20 bases in the middle. Germline values: CDR1 SGHRS, CDR2 YFSETQ. This CDR3 comprises 15 residues. Written as DNA, the CDR3 is TGCGCCAGCAACCGGATCGGGAGAGTAGAAAATGAGCAGTTCTTC. Protein: CASNRIGRVENEQFF.

A word on this clonotype: Possible read error: a much larger clone is one base away. The CDR3 does not end in the conserved phenylalanine or tryptophan, so this is likely a read error. The chain recombines TRBV12-3 or TRBV12-4 with TRBJ1-2; D is undetermined. This CDR3 has 12 amino acids. Trimming cost V 6 bases and J 5 bases, with 10 bases left between them. The CDR3: CASSPTPYGYTS. CDR3 nucleotide sequence: TGTGCCAGCAGCCCTACGCCGTATGGCTACACCTCC.

Of note for this clonotype: This likely traces to a read error, being one base from a far larger clone. The chain carries TRBV2 and TRBJ2-4; D is unresolved. The DNA end is more similar to TRBJ2-7, so the J call may be wrong. This CDR3 has 13 residues. Germline V gene lookup returns CDR1 SNHLY and CDR2 FYNNEI. CDR3 loop: CASGEAPGYEQYF. The CDR3 DNA reads TGTGCCAGCGGTGAAGCGCCTGGCTACGAGCAGTACTTC.

This clonotype came up many times. The chain is built from TRBV29-1 and TRBJ2-7; 14 bases align to TRBD2. The CDR3 is 16 amino acids. Germline CDR1 is SQVTM and CDR2 is ANQGSEA. V was pared by 4 bases and J by 5 bases, with 10 bases of the junction left unmatched. For the CDR3, the DNA is TGCAGCGTTGGGACTAGCGGGAGGCTCCAGGCCGACGAGCAGTACTTC. Its protein is CSVGTSGRLQADEQYF.

The CDR3 DNA reads as TGCGCCAGCAGCCAAGTTCTGGGGCAAGGAGGAAACACCATATATTTT. Translating gives CASSQVLGQGGNTIYF. This chain connects TRBV4-1 to TRBJ1-3; D may be TRBD1 (5 bases). There are 16 residues in the CDR3. Trimming removed 1 base from V and 4 bases from J, with 14 bases in between. The germline V gene has CDR1 MGHRA and CDR2 YSYEKL.

This clonotype was found many times. The chain couples TRBV15 to TRBJ2-7; 11 nucleotides align to TRBD2. Per the germline V gene, CDR1 is LNHNV and CDR2 is YYDKDF (reference sequence). With 0 bases clipped from V and 0 bases from J, the junction kept 10 bases outside the gene matches. There are 19 residues in the CDR3. The CDR3 DNA reads as TGTGCCACCAGCAGAGATCTACTAGCGGGAGAATTGGGCTCCTACGAGCAGTACTTC. It translates to CATSRDLLAGELGSYEQYF.

The chain combines TRBV19 with TRBJ2-1; 10 bases fit TRBD2. This CDR3 spans 16 amino acids. The germline CDR1 and CDR2 sequences are LNHDA and SQIVND (reference sequence). J gave up 3 bases and V 4 bases, and 6 bases lay outside the gene matches. This chain's CDR3 is CASSTFLAGDYNEQFF. In nucleotides, the CDR3 is TGTGCCAGTAGTACCTTTCTAGCGGGAGACTACAATGAGCAGTTCTTC.

This clonotype was counted at least ten times. The chain couples TRBV3-1 to TRBJ2-5; 9 nucleotides agree with TRBD2. CDR1 and CDR2 (germline): LGHDT, YNNKEL (reference sequence). Germline trimming cut 4 bases from V and 4 bases from J; bases unmatched to any gene: 13. CDR3 size: 17 residues. The CDR3 region is CASSPRLAETSLETQYF. The CDR3 nucleotides are TGTGCCAGCAGCCCTCGACTAGCGGAGACCTCCCTAGAGACCCAGTACTTC.